The next 29 T cell receptor beta chains were all read from a single sample in a study of T-cell memory formation after mild COVID-19. TCRdb independently ran MiXCR on the 5' RACE reads; one entry per CDR3 protein. The table includes a few hundred thousand distinct CDR3 sequences, less than 25% detected once. Sequencing input: PBMCs or a T cell subset sorted from them (not recorded which). These receptors were obtained from an adult woman who had mild COVID-19 (a few samples of this study predate the infection). Cell type and time point are not known.

The rearrangement links TRBV19 to TRBJ2-1; TRBD1 agrees at 8 bases. V lost 1 base to trimming and J lost 6 bases; unmatched junction nucleotides: 8. In germline, CDR1 is LNHDA, CDR2 SQIVND (reference sequence). This CDR3 contains 16 residues. The CDR3 nucleotides read TGTGCCAGTAGTATAGGGAGGACAGGGCGCCTCAATGAGCAGTTCTTC. It encodes CASSIGRTGRLNEQFF.

This clonotype was recorded a few times. This chain uses TRBV7-8 with TRBJ1-4, with 10 bases aligning to TRBD1. The junction had 1 base not matched to a gene; V was cut back by 0 bases and J by 6 bases. This CDR3 is built from 15 residues. The V gene's germline CDR1 is SGHVS and CDR2 FQNEAQ. CDR3 residues: CASSLATGGYEKLFF. CDR3 DNA sequence: TGTGCCAGCAGCTTAGCGACAGGGGGCTATGAAAAACTGTTTTTT.

This clonotype has just a few counts. The rearrangement uses TRBV15 and TRBJ2-7, with D perhaps TRBD2 (6 bases). Germline CDR1 LNHNV, CDR2 YYDKDF (reference sequence). Trimming removed 5 bases at V and 0 bases at J, with 14 bases between. The CDR3 length is 15 residues. CDR3: CATSGSGALSYEQYF. In DNA form, the CDR3 reads TGTGCCACCAGCGGTAGCGGAGCGCTCTCCTACGAGCAGTACTTC.

This clonotype was found a few times. The chain recombines TRBV4-1 with TRBJ2-1; D gene uncertain. Trimming took off 0 bases at V and 0 bases at J, with 12 bases between the two ends. The germline V gene encodes CDR1 MGHRA and CDR2 YSYEKL. CDR3 length: 17 amino acids. The CDR3 sequence is CASSQDLADPSYNEQFF. The CDR3 bases are TGCGCCAGCAGCCAAGACCTGGCCGACCCCTCCTACAATGAGCAGTTCTTC.

The genes are TRBV7-2 and TRBJ2-1; 10 nucleotides align to TRBD1. This CDR3 is 15 amino acids long. V dropped 5 bases and J dropped 4; count of bases not matched to a gene: 5. Germline CDR1 and CDR2: SGHTA and FQGNSA. The CDR3 nucleotides read TGTGCCAGCAGCACGGACAGGGGGGGGTACAATGAGCAGTTCTTC. It codes for CASSTDRGGYNEQFF.

This clonotype was seen ten or more times. V is TRBV5-1 and J is TRBJ2-6, with D perhaps TRBD1 (5 bases). The CDR3 has 16 residues. CDR1 and CDR2 (germline): SGHRS, YFSETQ. The V gene lost 7 bases and the J gene lost 4 bases, with 18 bases spanning the gap. Here the CDR3 DNA reads TGCGCCAGCGAGTTCACCCCAGGGTCAGGGGCCAACGTCCTGACTTTC. Translation: CASEFTPGSGANVLTF.

The genes are TRBV29-1 and TRBJ1-4; TRBD1 might be the D (6 bases). The V and J ends lost 4 bases and 0 bases respectively, with 15 bases between them. CDR1 is SQVTM and CDR2 is ANQGSEA in the germline V gene. There are 16 residues in the CDR3. CDR3 coding DNA: TGCAGCGTTGCACAGGGATTCGGGACAACTAATGAAAAACTGTTTTTT. It translates to CSVAQGFGTTNEKLFF.

The chain recombines TRBV20-1 with TRBJ2-1; TRBD2 matches 9 bases. After removal of 1 base from V and 0 bases from J, the junction contained 4 bases not matched to a gene. The length of the CDR3 is 16 residues. CDR1 and CDR2 (germline): DFQATT, SNEGSKA (reference sequence). CDR3 bases: TGCAGTGCTAGAGTCCTTAGCGGGAGCTCCTACAATGAGCAGTTCTTC. It specifies CSARVLSGSSYNEQFF.

This clonotype was recorded a few times. This chain's CDR3 is CASSLSDLYEQYF. The CDR3 DNA reads as TGTGCCAGCAGCCTCTCGGATTTATACGAGCAGTACTTC. The chain has TRBV25-1 and TRBJ2-7; D is unresolved. This CDR3 has 13 amino acids. Per the germline V gene, CDR1 is MGHDK and CDR2 is SYGVNS. Trimming removed 6 bases at V and 4 bases at J, with 13 bases between.

This clonotype was seen a handful of times. CDR3 DNA: TGTGCCAGCAGAGATTACACAGGACGGGAGGGTGGCTACACCTTC. Its protein is CASRDYTGREGGYTF. This sequence joins TRBV2 and TRBJ1-2, with D perhaps TRBD1 (5 bases). Germline-derived CDR1 and CDR2 are SNHLY and FYNNEI. CDR3 length equals 15 residues. V lost 6 bases and J 7 bases, leaving 21 bases between the germline ends.

This sequence joins TRBV5-1 and TRBJ1-2, with TRBD1 matching over 10 bases. CDR3 length equals 15 residues. V lost 4 bases to trimming and J lost 5 bases; unmatched junction nucleotides: 8. Germline loops: CDR1 SGHRS, CDR2 YFSETQ. CDR3: CASSQTGQGEYGYTF. CDR3 sequence (DNA): TGCGCCAGCAGCCAAACAGGACAGGGGGAGTATGGCTACACCTTC.

The rearrangement links TRBV5-1 to TRBJ2-5; 8 bases fit TRBD2. Trimming took 2 bases from V and 5 from J; bases not matched to a gene: 2. Per germline, CDR1 SGHRS and CDR2 YFSETQ. The CDR3 is 13 amino acids. The CDR3 spells CASSFREGETQYF. For the CDR3, the DNA is TGCGCCAGCAGCTTCCGGGAGGGGGAGACCCAGTACTTC.

This clonotype was recorded a few times. This chain uses TRBV25-1 with TRBJ2-7; D uncertain. The CDR3 is made up of 14 amino acids. V was shortened by 6 bases and J by 0 bases, with 12 bases between the two germline ends. Germline loops: CDR1 MGHDK, CDR2 SYGVNS. The CDR3 DNA is TGTGCCAGCAGCCCTCGGGTCAGCTCCTACGAGCAGTACTTC. It translates to CASSPRVSSYEQYF.

This chain connects TRBV7-9 to TRBJ2-1; perhaps D is TRBD1 or TRBD2 (5 bases each). Germline V gene sequence: CDR1 SEHNR, CDR2 FQNEAQ (reference sequence). The V and J ends lost 5 bases and 1 base respectively, with 12 bases between them. This CDR3 spans 15 amino acids. The CDR3 DNA is TGTGCCAGCAGCGGGGGACGGACTTCCTACAATGAGCAGTTCTTC. The encoded protein is CASSGGRTSYNEQFF.

In its sample, this clonotype was seen a few times. The V gene is TRBV4-2, the J gene TRBJ2-4; 8 nucleotides align to TRBD2. In germline, CDR1 is LGHNA, CDR2 YNFKEQ. This CDR3 spans 14 amino acids. Trimming removed 4 bases from V and 9 bases from J; junction bases left unmatched: 8. The CDR3: CASSLRGAGGIQYF. CDR3 nucleotides: TGTGCCAGCAGCCTAAGAGGGGCGGGGGGCATTCAGTACTTC.

The chain has TRBV5-1 and TRBJ1-2, with 8 bases aligning to TRBD1. The CDR3 consists of 13 residues. V shed 4 bases and J 7 bases; nucleotides not matched to a gene: 6. Per the germline V gene, CDR1 is SGHRS and CDR2 is YFSETQ. CDR3 region: CASSPGTGPGYTF. The DNA for the CDR3 is TGCGCCAGCAGCCCTGGGACAGGCCCTGGCTACACCTTC. Combining the CDR3 with reference TRBV5-1 and TRBJ1-2 gives the whole variable domain KAGVTQTPRYLIKTRGQQVTLSCSPISGHRSVSWYQQTPGQGLQFLFEYFSETQRNKGNFPGRFSGRQFSNSRSEMNVSTLELGDSALYLCASSPGTGPGYTFGSGTRLTVV.

The chain joins TRBV7-9 to TRBJ2-7; D is perhaps TRBD1 (6 bases). Germline V gives CDR1 SEHNR, CDR2 FQNEAQ (reference sequence). Trimming removed 5 bases from V and 2 bases from J, with 22 bases in between. This CDR3 contains 17 residues. This chain's CDR3 is CASSPQGYRDNTYEQYF. CDR3 coding DNA: TGTGCCAGCAGCCCTCAGGGTTACCGGGACAACACCTACGAGCAGTACTTC.

The chain carries TRBV18 and TRBJ2-1; 11 nucleotides match TRBD2. Trimming at V came to 3 bases and at J to 4 bases, leaving 5 bases not matched to a gene. This CDR3 contains 16 residues. Germline-derived CDR1 and CDR2 are KGHSH and LQKENI. The CDR3 loop is CASSPSGLAEYNEQFF. CDR3 bases: TGTGCCAGCTCACCCTCGGGACTAGCGGAGTACAATGAGCAGTTCTTC.

This clonotype turned up a few times. The rearrangement uses TRBV9 and TRBJ2-1, with 16 bases matching TRBD2. The J segment lost 0 bases and the V segment lost 0 bases, leaving 3 bases of the junction unmatched. Per germline, CDR1 SGDLS and CDR2 YYNGEE. The CDR3 runs 19 residues. CDR3 in DNA: TGTGCCAGCAGCGTAGAGGGACTAGCGGGAGGGCGCTCCTACAATGAGCAGTTCTTC. Translating it yields CASSVEGLAGGRSYNEQFF.

The J gene is TRBJ1-1, the V gene TRBV9; D gene ambiguous. V dropped 0 bases and J dropped 1 base, with 7 bases sitting between them. Germline assignment: CDR1 SGDLS and CDR2 YYNGEE. The CDR3 consists of 14 residues. The CDR3 DNA sequence: TGTGCCAGCAGCGTAGCGGGAACGAACACTGAAGCTTTCTTT. Encoded protein: CASSVAGTNTEAFF.

V and J are TRBV4-1 and TRBJ2-1; D ambiguous. Germline V gene data show CDR1 as MGHRA and CDR2 as YSYEKL. With 1 base removed from V and 7 bases from J, the gap between germline ends came to 14 bases. CDR3 length: 15 amino acids. The CDR3 reads CASSQGWTQSNEQFF. CDR3 coding DNA: TGCGCCAGCAGCCAAGGGTGGACCCAATCGAATGAGCAGTTCTTC.

This chain connects TRBV2 to TRBJ2-7; perhaps TRBD1 as D (6 bases). The CDR3 has 12 residues. Deletions cut 8 bases from V and 6 bases from J, with 14 bases between. From germline, CDR1 is SNHLY and CDR2 FYNNEI. The CDR3 here is CASARDISEQYF. The CDR3 bases are TGTGCCAGCGCACGGGACATCTCCGAGCAGTACTTC. The entire variable domain, with the rest obtained from reference TRBV2 and TRBJ2-7, is as follows: EPEVTQTPSHQVTQMGQEVILRCVPISNHLYFYWYRQILGQKVEFLVSFYNNEISEKSEIFDDQFSVERPDGSNFTLKIRSTKLEDSAMYFCASARDISEQYFGPGTRLTVT.

The V call is TRBV7-3, the J call TRBJ2-7, with D tentatively TRBD1 (6 bases). Germline CDR1 is SGHTA and CDR2 is FQGTGA. The CDR3 extends over 14 amino acids. V lost 3 bases and J 6 bases, leaving 15 bases between the germline ends. CDR3 sequence reads: CASSFGTPNGEQYF. The CDR3 DNA is TGTGCCAGCAGCTTCGGGACACCAAACGGCGAGCAGTACTTC. The whole variable domain, filled in from reference TRBV7-3 and TRBJ2-7, reads GAGVSQTPSNKVTEKGKYVELRCDPISGHTALYWYRQSLGQGPEFLIYFQGTGAADDSGLPNDRFFAVRPEGSVSTLKIQRTERGDSAVYLCASSFGTPNGEQYFGPGTRLTVT.

This clonotype was recorded at least ten times. The rearrangement joins TRBV4-2 to TRBJ2-2, with D uncertain. V was trimmed by 0 bases and J by 7 bases, leaving 9 bases between them. The length of the CDR3 is 14 residues. The germline CDR1 and CDR2 sequences are LGHNA and YNFKEQ. CDR3 sequence: CASSQDPPIGELFF. The DNA for the CDR3 is TGTGCCAGCAGCCAAGACCCTCCAATCGGGGAGCTGTTTTTT.

This clonotype has a handful of counts. The chain links TRBV7-2 to TRBJ1-1; D remains unclear. Trimming shortened V by 1 base and J by 0 bases, and 12 bases separated the two germline ends. This CDR3 spans 16 amino acids. CDR1 is SGHTA and CDR2 is FQGNSA in the germline V gene. CDR3 nucleotides: TGTGCCAGCAGCTTAGGTCCGCGAAGCATGAACACTGAAGCTTTCTTT. Protein product: CASSLGPRSMNTEAFF.

This clonotype appeared a few times. The CDR3 protein is CASSKGSLDTQYF. Written as DNA, the CDR3 is TGTGCCAGCAGTAAGGGGAGTCTAGATACGCAGTATTTT. The gene calls are TRBV12-3 or TRBV12-4 and TRBJ2-3; D tentatively reads TRBD1 or TRBD2 (5 bases each). Between the trimmed V and J ends, which lost 5 bases and 5 bases, there was a span of 11 bases. The CDR3 consists of 13 residues.

The chain links TRBV15 to TRBJ2-7; no reliable D call. The CDR3 is made up of 15 amino acids. V was pared by 0 bases and J by 10 bases, with 19 bases between. Germline V gene data show CDR1 as LNHNV and CDR2 as YYDKDF (reference sequence). The CDR3 loop reads CATSRDRGPALQQYF. CDR3 in DNA: TGTGCCACCAGCAGAGATCGCGGACCTGCGCTTCAACAGTACTTC.

The J gene is TRBJ2-5, the V gene TRBV5-1; D is unclear. Trimming stripped 3 bases from V and 5 bases from J, with 14 bases between. Germline V gene sequence: CDR1 SGHRS, CDR2 YFSETQ. CDR3 length: 14 amino acids. The CDR3 nucleotides read TGCGCCAGCAGCTATGCAAACTCACGGGAGACCCAGTACTTC. The encoded protein is CASSYANSRETQYF. Filled out from reference TRBV5-1 and TRBJ2-5, the complete variable domain reads KAGVTQTPRYLIKTRGQQVTLSCSPISGHRSVSWYQQTPGQGLQFLFEYFSETQRNKGNFPGRFSGRQFSNSRSEMNVSTLELGDSALYLCASSYANSRETQYFGPGTRLLVL.

The chain couples TRBV4-3 to TRBJ2-1, with 10 bases aligning to TRBD1. The CDR3 is 14 residues long. The junction had 5 bases not matched to a gene; V was cut back by 3 bases and J by 9 bases. Germline lookup yields CDR1 LGHNA and CDR2 YSLEER. The CDR3 spells CASSQGQGSGEQFF. Written as DNA, the CDR3 is TGCGCCAGCAGCCAGGGACAGGGGAGCGGTGAGCAGTTCTTC.